This record covers a single T cell receptor beta chain. It has no known antigen specificity. Per-base quality was not reported, and no clone a single base away is much larger than it. In the prospective study, participants were roughly 18 to 89 years old, resided in fewer than 25 geographic areas of the United States, and were enrolled through a virtual design. In the prospective study, cohorts were assigned on the basis of participant-reported clinical history obtained from a screening survey and a study questionnaire. Recovered participants in ImmuneRACE Cohort 3 were defined by two consecutive negative NP/OP PCR tests, clearance by a healthcare professional, or resolution of symptoms. Each participant in the prospective study had whole blood, serum and a nasopharyngeal or oropharyngeal swab collected by mobile phlebotomists. Participants in the prospective study had the option to provide additional blood draws and questionnaires over an approximately 2-month period. Blood samples from the prospective study were shipped frozen or at room temperature prior to DNA extraction.

These data originate in a study of blood T cell repertoires in COVID-19 (dated by TCRdb to about 2020). About the study as a whole: The collaborator samples originated in the United States, Italy and Spain and spanned the acute and convalescent phases of COVID-19. The prospective study material was composed of cDNA or gDNA derived from T cells, B-cell-depleted T cells, or PBMCs. The dataset comprised deeply sampled blood TCRbeta repertoires from subjects exposed to, actively infected with, or recovered from COVID-19. The repertoires were made available in a free public database intended to serve as a resource for research on the immune response to SARS-CoV-2. Samples came from the ongoing ImmuneRACE study (first 160 participants) plus 1,254 subjects from 6 global collaborators. Sample metadata almost always included a de-identified subject ID, COVID-19 status, age in years and sex. HLA class I and class II types, where available, came from metadata supplied by the sample provider rather than from assay-based typing.

The paper's findings and limits, for the study overall: The amount of clinical and demographic metadata varied by source and participant and was provided uncurated.

The immunoSEQ Assay, a bias-controlled multiplex PCR, was used to amplify TCRbeta CDR3 regions from genomic DNA. As for how the authors treated the data: Within the assay, amplification of reference gene primers was used to estimate how many nucleated cells each sample contained. To quantify the absolute abundance of each unique TCRbeta CDR3 rearrangement, sequence reads were collapsed and filtered. Productive Simpson clonality was computed per sample as the square root of Simpson's diversity index over productive rearrangements. In its TCRdb copy, this immuneACCESS table keeps in-frame sequences only and misses some clones. Where compared with another copy, unresolved V genes explain less than half of these, and the others have no known cause. V, J and clone size were drawn from that table, and D and trimming were deduced from the DNA. The sample contains some 100,000 clones, around 85% of them found a single time. Roughly 2.5% of the sample lies in the top ten.

What was sequenced was PBMCs or T cells enriched from blood (not recorded which). This receptor was identified in a woman aged 50 to 60 who had recovered from COVID-19.

The nucleotide sequence reads TGTGCCAGCAGCGTAGGCCCAGACACGAACTACGAGCAGTACTTC. This codes for CASSVGPDTNYEQYF. Recombination linked TRBV9 to TRBJ2-7; no confident D gene assignment can be made. The germline V gene supplies CDR1 SGDLS and CDR2 YYNGEE. The CDR3 runs 15 amino acids, cysteine and phenylalanine included. The DNA shown is the 45-base CDR3, in frame from base 1. V was cut back by 0 bases and J by 3 bases, leaving a gap of 13 bases between them.